One and the same sample provided the 27 T cell receptor beta chains below, sequenced in a study of blood T cells in healthy people across ages. Primed by a sample-barcoded 5' primer and a J-beta primer mix, a second PCR proceeded for about 7 to 11 cycles. Via MiXCR, TCRdb re-called the 5' RACE reads, giving one row per CDR3 protein. The sample holds roughly 1.5 million distinct CDR3 sequences, 40% to 45% seen once. Sequencing input: blood. These TCRs come from a woman aged 18-30 years in good health.

There are a few counts of this clonotype. The gene calls are TRBV7-8 and TRBJ2-7; 9 bases match TRBD2. The end of the DNA aligns better with TRBJ2-5, so the J call may be wrong. The CDR3 sequence is 16 residues long. Germline loops: CDR1 SGHVS, CDR2 FQNEAQ. The CDR3 DNA follows: TGTGCCAGCAGCTTAGTTCTAGCGGGATACAAAGAGACCCAGTACTTC. Protein product: CASSLVLAGYKETQYF.

The V and J genes are TRBV7-8 and TRBJ2-3; TRBD2 matches at 8 bases. Germline assignment: CDR1 SGHVS and CDR2 FQNEAQ. CDR3 length equals 14 residues. Trimming at V came to 6 bases and at J to 7 bases, leaving 9 bases not matched to a gene. The CDR3 is CASRRGGLDHTQYF. CDR3 bases: TGTGCCAGCAGGAGAGGGGGACTAGACCATACGCAGTATTTT.

The V gene is TRBV12-3 or TRBV12-4, the J gene TRBJ2-1; 7 nucleotides agree with TRBD2. The tail of the sequence fits TRBJ2-7 better, so the J call may be wrong. There are 14 residues in the CDR3. CDR3 in DNA: TGTGCCAGCAGGGGAGGGGTCTCCTACAATGAGCAGTACTTC. This encodes CASRGGVSYNEQYF.

The chain couples TRBV12-3 or TRBV12-4 to TRBJ1-2; D ambiguous. CDR3 length equals 12 residues. V dropped 4 bases and J dropped 4 bases, with 7 bases sitting between them. The CDR3 here is CASSYTAYGYTF. DNA for the CDR3: TGTGCCAGCAGTTACACAGCCTATGGCTACACCTTC.

The chain has TRBV25-1 and TRBJ2-7; D call uncertain. CDR1 is MGHDK and CDR2 is SYGVNS in the germline V gene. CDR3 length equals 13 residues. Trimming took off 3 bases at V and 3 bases at J, with 9 bases between the two ends. The CDR3 nucleotides are TGTGCCAGCAGTGAGGCTGGCCACTACGAGCAGTACTTC. Translation: CASSEAGHYEQYF.

This clonotype was seen a few times. This rearrangement joins TRBV12-3 or TRBV12-4 to TRBJ2-1; D is possibly TRBD2 (7 bases). CDR3 length: 14 residues. V gave up 5 bases and J gave up 7 bases, with 15 bases separating them. The CDR3 DNA follows: TGTGCCAGCAGTCGTCGGGGGGCCCGGAATGAGCAGTTCTTC. Translating gives CASSRRGARNEQFF.

This clonotype was seen a few times. The gene calls are TRBV20-1 and TRBJ2-1, with D uncertain. The CDR3 is 14 amino acids. The V end was cut by 1 base, the J end by 5 bases, with 12 bases between. Germline V gene data show CDR1 as DFQATT and CDR2 as SNEGSKA (reference sequence). The CDR3 region has the DNA TGCAGTGCTAGAGTAAGGGCCAAGAACAATGAGCAGTTCTTC. Translation: CSARVRAKNNEQFF.

This chain uses TRBV6-5 with TRBJ1-1, with 7 nucleotides matching TRBD1. With V trimmed by 5 bases and J by 5 bases, 5 bases remained unmatched. Germline lookup yields CDR1 MNHEY and CDR2 SVGAGI. CDR3 length equals 13 residues. The CDR3 DNA follows: TGTGCCAGCAGTATCAGGGGGAGGACTGAAGCTTTCTTT. Translation: CASSIRGRTEAFF.

V is TRBV20-1 and J is TRBJ2-3; TRBD2 is a possible D gene (6 bases). Trimming removed 2 bases from V and 0 bases from J, with 12 bases in between. The germline gives CDR1 DFQATT, CDR2 SNEGSKA (reference sequence). The CDR3 has 15 amino acids. The CDR3 bases are TGCAGTGCTAGAAATGGCGGGGCTAGCACAGATACGCAGTATTTT. Its translation: CSARNGGASTDTQYF.

This sequence joins TRBV10-3 and TRBJ2-7; D unresolved. V lost 9 bases and J 6 bases, leaving 15 bases between the germline ends. This CDR3 contains 12 residues. Germline loops: CDR1 ENHRY, CDR2 SYGVKD. The CDR3 bases are TGTGCCATTGGGCCCGGAGTGAGCGAGCAGTACTTC. Its translation is CAIGPGVSEQYF.

This clonotype was recorded many times. J is TRBJ2-1 and V is TRBV7-2; D unclear. V lost 3 bases, J lost 0 bases, and 9 bases lay in between. The CDR3 spans 15 residues. The germline gives CDR1 SGHTA, CDR2 FQGNSA. The CDR3 spells CASSLDGVSYNEQFF. The DNA of the CDR3 is TGTGCCAGCAGCTTGGATGGAGTCTCCTACAATGAGCAGTTCTTC.

This clonotype was counted only a few times. This chain connects TRBV4-3 to TRBJ1-4; D uncertain. Trimming stripped 1 base from V and 5 bases from J, with 8 bases between. CDR3 length: 14 amino acids. The germline V gene encodes CDR1 LGHNA and CDR2 YSLEER. The CDR3 here is CASSQGALNEKLFF. In DNA, the CDR3 is TGCGCCAGCAGCCAAGGGGCTCTGAATGAAAAACTGTTTTTT.

This clonotype was seen a handful of times. The chain joins TRBV3-1 to TRBJ2-5; no reliable D call. The CDR3 length is 14 residues. Germline CDR1 reads LGHDT; CDR2 reads YNNKEL (reference sequence). The germline V and J ends were trimmed by 0 bases and 2 bases, with 7 bases remaining between them. DNA for the CDR3: TGTGCCAGCAGCCAAGAACAGTTGCAAGAGACCCAGTACTTC. Its protein is CASSQEQLQETQYF.

V usage is TRBV20-1 and J usage is TRBJ1-2; the D gene is possibly TRBD1 (6 bases). The V end lost 0 bases, the J end lost 11 bases, and 10 bases lay between the germline ends. This CDR3 is 11 amino acids long. In germline, CDR1 is DFQATT, CDR2 SNEGSKA (reference sequence). CDR3 residues: CSARDLTGYTF. The CDR3 DNA follows: TGCAGTGCTAGAGATCTTACAGGGTACACCTTC.

In its sample, this clonotype was seen once. The chain links TRBV9 to TRBJ2-2; D unclear. CDR3 length equals 15 residues. Germline CDR1 is SGDLS and CDR2 is YYNGEE. V lost 3 bases and J 7 bases, leaving 16 bases between the germline ends. CDR3 sequence reads: CASSATPRPSGELFF. The DNA of the CDR3 is TGTGCCAGCAGCGCGACACCTCGGCCAAGCGGGGAGCTGTTTTTT.

The V call is TRBV9, the J call TRBJ2-5, with no clear D. With 3 bases removed from V and 1 base from J, the gap between germline ends came to 13 bases. Germline V gene sequence: CDR1 SGDLS, CDR2 YYNGEE. The CDR3 has 15 residues. The CDR3 bases are TGTGCCAGCAGCGGTAGGAGTTGGAGCCAAGAGACCCAGTACTTC. This gives the protein CASSGRSWSQETQYF.

The chain is built from TRBV6-5 and TRBJ2-3; D not resolved. Germline V gene lookup returns CDR1 MNHEY and CDR2 SVGAGI. The V end was cut by 5 bases, the J end by 8 bases, with 17 bases between. This CDR3 spans 14 amino acids. CDR3 sequence: CASSTVEFLSTQYF. The DNA of the CDR3 is TGTGCCAGCAGTACCGTCGAGTTCCTTAGTACGCAGTATTTT.

The rearrangement links TRBV5-1 to TRBJ2-1; D assignment may be TRBD1 or TRBD2 (5 bases each). Between the trimmed V and J ends, which lost 0 bases and 8 bases, there was a span of 15 bases. CDR3 size: 15 residues. CDR1 and CDR2 from the germline V gene are SGHRS and YFSETQ. CDR3 DNA: TGCGCCAGCAGCTTGGCGGGGCAGGTTGGCGATGAGCAGTTCTTC. Amino acids: CASSLAGQVGDEQFF.

This clonotype was detected only a few times. The chain joins TRBV7-2 to TRBJ2-7, with 9 bases lining up with TRBD1. The length of the CDR3 is 15 residues. From germline, CDR1 is SGHTA and CDR2 FQGNSA. The junction had 6 bases not matched to a gene; V was cut back by 2 bases and J by 4 bases. The CDR3 DNA is TGTGCCAGCAGCTTATCTTGGACAGGGGCTTACGAGCAGTACTTC. Amino acid sequence: CASSLSWTGAYEQYF.

This rearrangement joins TRBV20-1 to TRBJ1-3, with no clear D. V lost 0 bases, J lost 2 bases, and 17 bases lay in between. The germline gives CDR1 DFQATT, CDR2 SNEGSKA (reference sequence). The CDR3 runs to 17 residues. CDR3 amino acids: CSARDRSPGNPGNTIYF. The CDR3 DNA is TGCAGTGCTAGAGATCGGTCCCCGGGGAATCCTGGAAACACCATATATTTT.

This CDR3 reads CASSSWDAYNEQFF. For the CDR3, the DNA is TGTGCCAGCAGCTCCTGGGACGCTTACAATGAGCAGTTCTTC. This rearrangement joins TRBV11-2 to TRBJ2-1; the D gene could be TRBD1 or TRBD2 (5 bases each). The germline V gene has CDR1 SGHAT and CDR2 FQNNGV. There are 14 residues in the CDR3. V lost 4 bases and J 4 bases, leaving 11 bases between the germline ends.

This clonotype showed up just once. The rearrangement joins TRBV7-6 to TRBJ2-5; D gene ambiguous. Germline CDR1 SGHVS, CDR2 FNYEAQ. Trimming removed 1 base from V and 11 bases from J, with 14 bases in between. The CDR3 contains 13 residues. The CDR3 protein is CASSLEVPHEQYF. The CDR3 region has the DNA TGTGCCAGCAGCTTAGAGGTCCCCCATGAGCAGTACTTC.

In DNA, the CDR3 is TGCAGCGCCCAGGGGCGGGGTTCCCAGCCCCAGCATTTT. It codes for CSAQGRGSQPQHF. The gene calls are TRBV29-1 and TRBJ1-5, with TRBD1 as a possible D gene (6 bases). CDR1 is SQVTM, CDR2 ANQGSEA, per germline. This CDR3 comprises 13 residues. V was shortened by 7 bases and J by 7 bases, with 17 bases between the two germline ends.

This rearrangement joins TRBV9 to TRBJ2-3; a weak D match, TRBD2 (5 bases). Germline CDR1 is SGDLS and CDR2 is YYNGEE. The CDR3 totals 15 residues. V was pared by 0 bases and J by 8 bases, with 16 bases between. In DNA form, the CDR3 reads TGTGCCAGCAGCGTAGAGAGCCTCGACGGAGGTACGCAGTATTTT. This translates into CASSVESLDGGTQYF.

V and J are TRBV18 and TRBJ1-4; the match to TRBD1 covers 7 bases. Trimming removed 5 bases from V and 2 bases from J; junction bases left unmatched: 11. CDR1 is KGHSH and CDR2 is LQKENI in the germline V gene. The CDR3 is 17 residues long. CDR3 sequence reads: CASSFNYRDSTNEKLFF. CDR3 sequence (DNA): TGTGCCAGCTCATTCAACTATCGGGACAGTACTAATGAAAAACTGTTTTTT. Full variable domain (missing parts from reference TRBV18 and TRBJ1-4): NAGVMQNPRHLVRRRGQEARLRCSPMKGHSHVYWYRQLPEEGLKFMVYLQKENIIDESGMPKERFSAEFPKEGPSILRIQQVVRGDSAAYFCASSFNYRDSTNEKLFFGSGTQLSVL.

V is TRBV29-1 and J is TRBJ1-1, with D unclear. Germline CDR1 and CDR2: SQVTM and ANQGSEA. The germline V and J ends were trimmed by 6 bases and 5 bases, with 13 bases remaining between them. CDR3 length equals 12 residues. The CDR3 here is CSVKSDGTEAFF. Written as DNA, the CDR3 is TGCAGCGTCAAGTCGGACGGGACTGAAGCTTTCTTT.

The chain links TRBV3-1 to TRBJ2-5; 7 nucleotides agree with TRBD2. Germline V lookup: CDR1 LGHDT, CDR2 YNNKEL (reference sequence). The V and J ends lost 1 base and 4 bases, in that order; junction bases with no gene match: 3. The CDR3 spans 14 residues. CDR3 DNA sequence: TGTGCCAGCAGCCAAGGTGGGGGGGGAGAGACCCAGTACTTC. Translating it yields CASSQGGGGETQYF.